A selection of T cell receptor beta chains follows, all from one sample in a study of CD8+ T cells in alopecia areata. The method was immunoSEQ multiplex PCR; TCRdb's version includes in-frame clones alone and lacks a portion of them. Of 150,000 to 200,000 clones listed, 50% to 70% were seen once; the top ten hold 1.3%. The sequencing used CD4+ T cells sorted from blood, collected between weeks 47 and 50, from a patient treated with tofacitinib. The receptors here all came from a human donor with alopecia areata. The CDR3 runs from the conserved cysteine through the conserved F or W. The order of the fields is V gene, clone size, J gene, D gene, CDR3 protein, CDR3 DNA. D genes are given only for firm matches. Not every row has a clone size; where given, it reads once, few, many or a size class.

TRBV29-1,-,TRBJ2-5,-,CSVEWPLGSQYF,TGCAGCGTCGAATGGCCGTTGGGGTCCCAGTACTTC
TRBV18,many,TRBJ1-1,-,CASSPGQGEGRNTEAFF,TGTGCCAGCTCACCAGGGCAGGGAGAGGGGAGGAACACTGAAGCTTTCTTT
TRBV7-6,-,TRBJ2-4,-,CASSPNVGDGKNIQYF,TGTGCCAGCAGCCCGAACGTAGGGGATGGCAAAAACATTCAGTACTTC
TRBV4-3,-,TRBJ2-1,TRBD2,CASSQQIAGGQNNEQFF,TGCGCCAGCAGCCAACAAATAGCGGGGGGCCAAAACAATGAGCAGTTCTTC
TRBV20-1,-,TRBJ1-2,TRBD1,CRGQGHYGYTF,TGCAGGGGACAGGGGCACTATGGCTACACCTTC
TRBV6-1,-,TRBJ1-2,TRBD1,CASSRDSLSGYTF,TGTGCCAGCAGTCGGGACAGCCTATCTGGCTACACCTTC
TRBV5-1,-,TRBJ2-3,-,CASSSHRGASTDTQYF,TGCGCCAGCAGCTCCCACCGTGGGGCTAGCACAGATACGCAGTATTTT
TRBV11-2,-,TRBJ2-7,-,CASSQDWVTEQYF,TGTGCCAGCAGCCAAGACTGGGTGACCGAGCAGTACTTC
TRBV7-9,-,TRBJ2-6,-,CASSLVGLSGANVLTF,TGTGCCAGCAGCTTAGTCGGGCTCTCTGGGGCCAACGTCCTGACTTTC
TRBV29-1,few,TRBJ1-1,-,CSVEWNTEAFF,TGCAGCGTTGAATGGAACACTGAAGCTTTCTTT
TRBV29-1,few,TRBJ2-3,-,CSVPGQNTDTQYF,TGCAGCGTCCCAGGACAAAACACAGATACGCAGTATTTT
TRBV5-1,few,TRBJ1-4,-,CASSEGHRSEKLFF,TGCGCCAGCAGCGAAGGACATCGTAGTGAAAAACTGTTTTTT
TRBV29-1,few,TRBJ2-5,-,CSVDPSGETQYF,TGCAGCGTTGACCCGTCCGGGGAGACCCAGTACTTC
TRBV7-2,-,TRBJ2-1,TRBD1,CASSGQGQLRYNEQFF,TGTGCCAGCAGCGGACAGGGTCAACTGCGTTACAATGAGCAGTTCTTC
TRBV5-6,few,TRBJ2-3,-,CASRLQGSGTDTQYF,TGTGCCAGCAGGCTTCAGGGGTCCGGCACAGATACGCAGTATTTT
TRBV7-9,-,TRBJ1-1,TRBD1,CASSPLGQGIKAFF,TGTGCCAGCAGCCCTCTCGGACAGGGTATTAAAGCTTTCTTT
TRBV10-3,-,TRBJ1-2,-,CAISVRDGYTF,TGTGCCATCAGTGTGAGGGATGGCTACACCTTC
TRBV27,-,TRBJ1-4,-,CASSLTTGYNEKLFF,TGTGCCAGCAGTTTAACGACAGGTTATAATGAAAAACTGTTTTTT
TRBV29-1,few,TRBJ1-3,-,CSVRDYDGNTIYF,TGCAGCGTCCGAGACTATGATGGAAACACCATATATTTT
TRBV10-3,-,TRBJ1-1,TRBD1,CAISGTGEEAFF,TGTGCCATCAGTGGGACAGGGGAGGAAGCTTTCTTT
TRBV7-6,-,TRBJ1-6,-,CASSLERDSNSPLHF,TGTGCCAGCAGCTTAGAGCGCGACAGTAATTCACCCCTCCACTTT
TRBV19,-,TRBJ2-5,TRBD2,CASSIPSGGSYQETQYF,TGTGCCAGTAGTATCCCCAGCGGGGGGTCGTACCAAGAGACCCAGTACTTC
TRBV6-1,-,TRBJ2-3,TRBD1,CASRPTGVPTDTQYF,TGTGCCAGCAGACCGACAGGGGTCCCCACAGATACGCAGTATTTT
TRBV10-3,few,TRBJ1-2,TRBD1,CAISVTGGRDGYTF,TGTGCCATCAGCGTTACAGGGGGAAGGGATGGCTACACCTTC
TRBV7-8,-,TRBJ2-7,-,CASSLVLGYEQYF,TGTGCCAGCAGCTTAGTATTGGGCTACGAGCAGTACTTC
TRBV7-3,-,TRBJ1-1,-,CASSFQGKNTEAFF,TGTGCCAGCAGCTTTCAGGGGAAGAACACTGAAGCTTTCTTT
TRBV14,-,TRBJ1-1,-,CASSQDAGRWNTEAFF,TGTGCCAGCAGCCAAGATGCAGGACGGTGGAACACTGAAGCTTTCTTT
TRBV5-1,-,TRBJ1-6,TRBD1,CASSSETTGGNSPLHF,TGCGCCAGCAGCTCGGAGACCACAGGGGGGAATTCACCCCTCCACTTT
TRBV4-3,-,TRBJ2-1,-,CASSQADRLTYNEQFF,TGCGCCAGCAGCCAAGCGGATAGACTCACCTACAATGAGCAGTTCTTC
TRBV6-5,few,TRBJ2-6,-,CASSSLQGSGANVLTF,TGTGCCAGCAGTTCCTTACAGGGCTCTGGGGCCAACGTCCTGACTTTC
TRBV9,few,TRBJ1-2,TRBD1,CASSVGVGQASYGYTF,TGTGCCAGCAGCGTAGGGGTAGGACAGGCGTCCTATGGCTACACCTTC
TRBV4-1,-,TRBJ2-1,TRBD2,CASSPPGLVGGEQFF,TGCGCCAGCAGCCCGCCGGGACTAGTGGGTGGTGAGCAGTTCTTC
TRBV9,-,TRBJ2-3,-,CASSVDSTDTQYF,TGTGCCAGCAGCGTAGATAGCACAGATACGCAGTATTTT
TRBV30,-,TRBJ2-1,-,CAWSEWQSEQFF,TGTGCCTGGAGTGAGTGGCAGAGTGAGCAGTTCTTC
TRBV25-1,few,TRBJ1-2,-,CASSEGQSRGGYTF,TGTGCCAGCAGTGAAGGACAGTCCCGCGGGGGCTACACCTTC
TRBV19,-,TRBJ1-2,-,CASTSPGVYGYTF,TGTGCCAGTACTTCTCCCGGAGTCTATGGCTACACCTTC
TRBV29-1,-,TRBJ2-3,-,CSVGVRLDTQYF,TGCAGCGTTGGTGTCAGATTAGATACGCAGTATTTT
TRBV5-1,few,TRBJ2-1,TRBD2,CASSTLAGGPRNEQFF,TGCGCCAGCAGCACGTTAGCGGGGGGGCCTCGCAATGAGCAGTTCTTC
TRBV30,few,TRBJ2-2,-,CAWRGMGASLTGELFF,TGTGCCTGGAGGGGGATGGGGGCGAGCCTGACCGGGGAGCTGTTTTTT
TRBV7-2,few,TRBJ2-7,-,CASSPGRSYEQYF,TGTGCCAGCAGCCCGGGACGCTCCTACGAGCAGTACTTC
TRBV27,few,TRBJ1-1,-,CASRTVNTEAFF,TGTGCCAGCAGAACAGTGAACACTGAAGCTTTCTTT
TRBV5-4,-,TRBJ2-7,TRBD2,CASSPGLADEQYF,TGTGCCAGCAGCCCGGGACTAGCGGACGAGCAGTACTTC
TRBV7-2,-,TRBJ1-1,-,CASSFSFGSTEAFF,TGTGCCAGCAGCTTTTCGTTTGGATCGACTGAAGCTTTCTTT
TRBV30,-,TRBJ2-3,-,CAWAPRRKGDTQYF,TGTGCCTGGGCCCCTAGAAGGAAGGGAGATACGCAGTATTTT
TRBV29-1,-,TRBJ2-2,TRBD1,CSARDRGTGELFF,TGCAGCGCACGGGACAGGGGTACCGGGGAGCTGTTTTTT
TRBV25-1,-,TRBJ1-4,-,CASSATDEKLFF,TGTGCCAGCAGTGCGACGGATGAAAAACTGTTTTTT
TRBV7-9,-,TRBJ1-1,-,CASSLGTTEAFF,TGTGCCAGCAGCTTGGGGACCACTGAAGCTTTCTTT
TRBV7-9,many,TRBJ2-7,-,CASSFGRQYEQYF,TGTGCCAGCAGCTTTGGACGGCAGTACGAGCAGTACTTC
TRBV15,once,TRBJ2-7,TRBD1,CATSRAGTGNPYEQYF,TGTGCCACCAGCAGAGCCGGGACAGGGAATCCCTACGAGCAGTACTTC
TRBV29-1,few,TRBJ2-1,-,CSVVAMSSYNEQFF,TGCAGCGTTGTGGCCATGAGCTCCTACAATGAGCAGTTCTTC
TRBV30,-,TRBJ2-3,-,CAWSVPKAVSTDTQYF,TGTGCCTGGAGTGTACCCAAAGCGGTTAGCACAGATACGCAGTATTTT